A selection of T cell receptor beta chains follows, all from one sample in a study of blood T cell repertoires in COVID-19. Profiling relied on immunoSEQ multiplex PCR, and the TCRdb table lists in-frame clones only, not all of them. The data hold some 130,000 clones, with roughly 88% observed a single time. The sequencing input was PBMCs or T cells enriched from blood (not recorded which). The receptors stem from a man in his forties or fifties who had recovered from COVID-19. Each CDR3 is given with its conserved first and last residue. Each record gives: clone size, V gene, J gene, CDR3 protein. Only some rows state a clone size, as once, few, many or a class for expanded clones.

abundance: once; v_gene: TRBV29-1; j_gene: TRBJ2-1; CDR3aa: CSVGGYHEQFF
abundance: .; v_gene: TRBV27; j_gene: TRBJ2-5; CDR3aa: CASSFTTGETQYF
abundance: .; v_gene: TRBV19; j_gene: TRBJ1-1; CDR3aa: CASSRTGLANTEAFF
abundance: once; v_gene: TRBV7-9; j_gene: TRBJ1-5; CDR3aa: CASSLQGGQPQHF
abundance: .; v_gene: TRBV5-1; j_gene: TRBJ1-2; CDR3aa: CASSFRVASYGYTF
abundance: .; v_gene: TRBV10-3; j_gene: TRBJ2-1; CDR3aa: CAISEFRVYNEQFF
abundance: .; v_gene: TRBV5-1; j_gene: TRBJ1-4; CDR3aa: CASSLVVNEKLFF
abundance: .; v_gene: TRBV5-1; j_gene: TRBJ2-5; CDR3aa: CASSFALGLAANQETQYF
abundance: .; v_gene: TRBV19; j_gene: TRBJ1-6; CDR3aa: CASSPDPSEYSPLHF
abundance: .; v_gene: TRBV12-2; j_gene: TRBJ1-6; CDR3aa: CASRLGLGDRRSPLHF
abundance: .; v_gene: TRBV2; j_gene: TRBJ1-2; CDR3aa: CASSQLFGQGYGYTF
abundance: .; v_gene: TRBV5-5; j_gene: TRBJ2-2; CDR3aa: CASSRKTGQSTGELFF
abundance: .; v_gene: TRBV7-9; j_gene: TRBJ2-5; CDR3aa: CASSLSSGQETQYF
abundance: .; v_gene: TRBV24-1; j_gene: TRBJ2-1; CDR3aa: CATSDPSGSSYNEQFF
abundance: .; v_gene: TRBV18; j_gene: TRBJ2-1; CDR3aa: CASSLRVLAGIQNEQFF
abundance: .; v_gene: TRBV9; j_gene: TRBJ2-6; CDR3aa: CASSSRPQGANGANVLTF
abundance: once; v_gene: TRBV6-5; j_gene: TRBJ2-5; CDR3aa: CASSLRDSSQETQYF
abundance: .; v_gene: TRBV2; j_gene: TRBJ2-3; CDR3aa: CASSAFGRHTDTQYF
abundance: .; v_gene: TRBV3-1/TRBV3-2; j_gene: TRBJ2-7; CDR3aa: CASSQRGGDGYEQYF
abundance: .; v_gene: TRBV29-1; j_gene: TRBJ2-3; CDR3aa: CSVTDSDTQYF
abundance: .; v_gene: TRBV19; j_gene: TRBJ2-7; CDR3aa: CASRGGTKKYEQYF
abundance: .; v_gene: TRBV6-5; j_gene: TRBJ1-4; CDR3aa: CASSYSKGDLREKLFF
abundance: .; v_gene: TRBV24-1; j_gene: TRBJ2-6; CDR3aa: CATSDRVFGANVLTF
abundance: .; v_gene: TRBV19; j_gene: TRBJ1-5; CDR3aa: CASSIQGYQPQHF
abundance: .; v_gene: TRBV29-1; j_gene: TRBJ2-3; CDR3aa: CSVHSGGDTDTQYF
abundance: .; v_gene: TRBV27; j_gene: TRBJ2-7; CDR3aa: CASSLSPLEGYEQYF
abundance: once; v_gene: TRBV7-3; j_gene: TRBJ1-1; CDR3aa: CASSLNGGYTEAFF
abundance: .; v_gene: TRBV10-3; j_gene: TRBJ1-2; CDR3aa: CAISAGTGGGYYGYTF
abundance: .; v_gene: TRBV5-1; j_gene: TRBJ2-7; CDR3aa: CASSLDGSRGNYEQYF